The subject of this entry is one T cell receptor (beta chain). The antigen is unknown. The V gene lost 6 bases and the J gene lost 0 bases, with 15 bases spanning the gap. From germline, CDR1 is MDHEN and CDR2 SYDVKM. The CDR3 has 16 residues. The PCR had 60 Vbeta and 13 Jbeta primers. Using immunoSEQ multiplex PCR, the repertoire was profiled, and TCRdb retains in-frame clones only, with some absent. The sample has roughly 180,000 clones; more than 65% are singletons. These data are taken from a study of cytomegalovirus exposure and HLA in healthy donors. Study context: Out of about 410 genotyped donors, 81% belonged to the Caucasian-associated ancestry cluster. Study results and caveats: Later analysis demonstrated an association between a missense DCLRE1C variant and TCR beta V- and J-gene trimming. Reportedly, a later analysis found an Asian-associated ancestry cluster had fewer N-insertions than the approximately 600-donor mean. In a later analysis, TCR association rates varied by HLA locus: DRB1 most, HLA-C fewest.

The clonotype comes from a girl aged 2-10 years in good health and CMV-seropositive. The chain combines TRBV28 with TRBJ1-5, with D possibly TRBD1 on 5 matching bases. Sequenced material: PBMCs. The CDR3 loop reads CASSPNRQHSNQPQHF. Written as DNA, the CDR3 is TGTGCCAGCAGCCCTAATCGACAGCATAGCAATCAGCCCCAGCATTTT.